The sequence of this T cell receptor beta chain was determined in a study of CD8+ T cells in alopecia areata. Germline trimming cut 2 bases from V and 3 bases from J; bases unmatched to any gene: 1. Germline V gene lookup returns CDR1 MNHEY and CDR2 SMNVEV (reference sequence). This CDR3 comprises 13 residues. Extraction and reverse transcription of RNA yielded cDNA as the sequencing template. Here immunoSEQ multiplex PCR was the method, and the copy in TCRdb shows in-frame clones only, minus some. The repertoire holds about 200,000 clones, with around 50% as singletons. This TCR was sampled from a human donor in good health. Sequences were obtained from CD8+ T cells sorted from blood. The chain joins TRBV27 to TRBJ2-7; TRBD1 matches at 7 bases. The CDR3 sequence is CASSLTGDYEQYF. The CDR3 DNA sequence: TGTGCCAGCAGTTTAACAGGGGACTACGAGCAGTACTTC.